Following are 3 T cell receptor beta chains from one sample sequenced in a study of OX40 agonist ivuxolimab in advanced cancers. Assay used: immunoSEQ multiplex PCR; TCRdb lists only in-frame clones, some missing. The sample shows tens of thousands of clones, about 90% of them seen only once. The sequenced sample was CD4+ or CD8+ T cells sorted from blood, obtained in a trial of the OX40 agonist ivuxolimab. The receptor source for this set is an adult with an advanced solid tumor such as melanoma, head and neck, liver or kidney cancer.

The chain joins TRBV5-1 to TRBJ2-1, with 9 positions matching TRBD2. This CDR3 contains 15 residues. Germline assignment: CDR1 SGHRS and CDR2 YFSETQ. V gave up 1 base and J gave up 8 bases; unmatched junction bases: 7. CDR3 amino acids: CASSLMSGRPDEQFF. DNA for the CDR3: TGCGCCAGCAGCTTGATGAGCGGGAGGCCGGATGAGCAGTTCTTC.

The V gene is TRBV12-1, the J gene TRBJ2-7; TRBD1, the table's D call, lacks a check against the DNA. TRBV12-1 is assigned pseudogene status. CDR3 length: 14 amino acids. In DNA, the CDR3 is TGTGCCAGCAGCCCGAAGGGACAGCCATACGAGCAGTACTTC. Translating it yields CASSPKGQPYEQYF.

CDR3 sequence reads: CASSISAGSTNYGYTF. CDR3 DNA sequence: TGTGCCAGTAGTATTAGTGCAGGGAGTACTAACTATGGCTACACCTTC. The chain uses TRBV19 and TRBJ1-2; weak D call: TRBD1 (5 bases). Germline V CDR1 and CDR2: LNHDA, SQIVND (reference sequence). Trimming pared 3 bases from V and 0 bases from J, leaving 14 bases between. This CDR3 spans 16 amino acids. The entire variable domain, with the rest obtained from reference TRBV19 and TRBJ1-2, is as follows: DGGITQSPKYLFRKEGQNVTLSCEQNLNHDAMYWYRQDPGQGLRLIYYSQIVNDFQKGDIAEGYSVSREKKESFPLTVTSAQKNPTAFYLCASSISAGSTNYGYTFGSGTRLTVV.